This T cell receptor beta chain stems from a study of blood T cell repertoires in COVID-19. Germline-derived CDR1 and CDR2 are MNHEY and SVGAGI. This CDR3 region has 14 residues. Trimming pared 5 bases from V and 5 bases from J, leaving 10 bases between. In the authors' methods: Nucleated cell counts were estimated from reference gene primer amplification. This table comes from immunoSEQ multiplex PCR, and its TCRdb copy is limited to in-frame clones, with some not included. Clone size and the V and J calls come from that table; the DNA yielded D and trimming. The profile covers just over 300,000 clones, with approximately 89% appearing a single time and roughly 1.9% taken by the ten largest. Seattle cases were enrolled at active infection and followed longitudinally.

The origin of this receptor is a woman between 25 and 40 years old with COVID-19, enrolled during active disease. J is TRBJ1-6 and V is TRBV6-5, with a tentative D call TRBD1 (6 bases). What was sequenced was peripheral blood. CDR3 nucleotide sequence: TGTGCCAGCAGTCGGGCAGGGGATAATTCACCCCTCCACTTT. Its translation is CASSRAGDNSPLHF.